Listed below are T cell receptor beta chains from one sample, sequenced in a study of T cell responses to AZD1222 COVID-19 vaccine. Some clones are missing from TCRdb's copy, which holds only in-frame ones; the method was immunoSEQ multiplex PCR. The table lists 200,000 to 300,000 clones, 90% to 95% of them singletons. The sequences come from peripheral blood, collected on day 0 of AZD1222 vaccination. All receptors come from an adult in good health. CDR3s leave out the opening cysteine and the closing phenylalanine or tryptophan. Fields, in order: V gene, J gene, CDR3 protein.

v_call: TRBV7-3
j_call: TRBJ2-1
cdr3_aa: ASSLTGTGGWNEQF

v_call: TRBV3-1/TRBV3-2
j_call: TRBJ1-2
cdr3_aa: ASSYGQAYGYT

v_call: TRBV28
j_call: TRBJ1-4
cdr3_aa: ASSLPGQGFEKLF

v_call: TRBV12-3/TRBV12-4
j_call: TRBJ1-5
cdr3_aa: ASNLTGNQPQH

v_call: TRBV27
j_call: TRBJ2-7
cdr3_aa: ASSFFHRGQSSYEQY

v_call: TRBV18
j_call: TRBJ2-3
cdr3_aa: ASSPLAGGPRTDTQY

v_call: TRBV3-1/TRBV3-2
j_call: TRBJ2-1
cdr3_aa: ASSQGGGSPGDEQF

v_call: TRBV3-1/TRBV3-2
j_call: TRBJ1-4
cdr3_aa: ASSQDHRGGEKLF

v_call: TRBV6-5
j_call: TRBJ2-2
cdr3_aa: ATGAGSPATGELF

v_call: TRBV5-3
j_call: TRBJ2-2
cdr3_aa: ARSYVGTGELF

v_call: TRBV10-3
j_call: TRBJ2-7
cdr3_aa: AIRVAGQGNNYEQY

v_call: TRBV30
j_call: TRBJ2-1
cdr3_aa: AWTGQGYNEQF

v_call: TRBV5-1
j_call: TRBJ2-1
cdr3_aa: ASSFTLSSGDSYNEQF

v_call: TRBV6-5
j_call: TRBJ2-2
cdr3_aa: ASSRWGSGTGELF

v_call: TRBV2
j_call: TRBJ1-3
cdr3_aa: ASRGDSGNTIY

v_call: TRBV28
j_call: TRBJ2-7
cdr3_aa: ASSEGQGRGY

v_call: TRBV7-3
j_call: TRBJ2-1
cdr3_aa: ASSSTAGAGNEQF

v_call: TRBV4-1
j_call: TRBJ1-5
cdr3_aa: ASSQGLGGQPQH

v_call: TRBV9
j_call: TRBJ2-1
cdr3_aa: ASSVVSGGYNEQF

v_call: TRBV28
j_call: TRBJ1-1
cdr3_aa: ASSQPVQAF

v_call: TRBV9
j_call: TRBJ2-3
cdr3_aa: ASSVGQGARDTQY

v_call: TRBV5-4
j_call: TRBJ2-1
cdr3_aa: ASSLVLVGYNEQF

v_call: TRBV28
j_call: TRBJ2-1
cdr3_aa: ASSLGGSSYNEQF

v_call: TRBV4-2
j_call: TRBJ1-5
cdr3_aa: ASSPGQGNQPQH

v_call: TRBV6-2/TRBV6-3
j_call: TRBJ2-7
cdr3_aa: ASSYAVSGTDYEQY

v_call: TRBV28
j_call: TRBJ1-2
cdr3_aa: ASPPSPGIGYGYT

v_call: TRBV5-3
j_call: TRBJ2-5
cdr3_aa: ATGETQY

v_call: TRBV24-1
j_call: TRBJ2-1
cdr3_aa: ATSDLSGTGEMRKF

v_call: TRBV3-1/TRBV3-2
j_call: TRBJ2-7
cdr3_aa: ASSQVIYEQY

v_call: TRBV7-6
j_call: TRBJ2-7
cdr3_aa: ASSYSRGSPSYEQY

v_call: TRBV19
j_call: TRBJ2-1
cdr3_aa: ASSIHPMADNEQF

v_call: TRBV6-6
j_call: TRBJ2-4
cdr3_aa: ASSRTSGRSLSIQY

v_call: TRBV5-1
j_call: TRBJ2-7
cdr3_aa: ASSLAGTGGDEQY

v_call: TRBV10-3
j_call: TRBJ1-5
cdr3_aa: AISDRVGNQPQH

v_call: TRBV7-2
j_call: TRBJ2-7
cdr3_aa: ASSWGSSSYEQY

v_call: TRBV27
j_call: TRBJ1-2
cdr3_aa: ASSRGTAYGYT